One and the same sample provided the 2 T cell receptor beta chains below, sequenced in a study of blood T cell repertoires in COVID-19. The data were produced by immunoSEQ multiplex PCR, yet TCRdb's version contains in-frame clones alone and is incomplete. The sample comprises about 120,000 clones, 85% to 90% of which are singletons, and 4.6% rests with the top ten. The sample comprised peripheral blood. These receptor sequences come from a woman aged 45-59 years with acute or convalescent COVID-19.

The V call is TRBV7-2, the J call TRBJ1-1, with TRBD1 matching 7 bases. CDR3 size: 15 residues. In germline, CDR1 is SGHTA, CDR2 FQGNSA. Trimming removed 6 bases from V and 4 bases from J; junction bases left unmatched: 11. The CDR3 bases are TGTGCCAGCAGACCCTCGACAGGGTTCGTCACTGAAGCTTTCTTT. Its protein product is CASRPSTGFVTEAFF. Full variable domain (rest looked up from reference TRBV7-2 and TRBJ1-1): GAGVSQSPSNKVTEKGKDVELRCDPISGHTALYWYRQSLGQGLEFLIYFQGNSAPDKSGLPSDRFSAERTGGSVSTLTIQRTQQEDSAVYLCASRPSTGFVTEAFFGQGTRLTVV.

The chain recombines TRBV19 with TRBJ2-5; weak D call: TRBD2 (7 bases). Germline CDR1 and CDR2: LNHDA and SQIVND (reference sequence). Trimming stripped 6 bases from V and 5 bases from J, with 19 bases between. The CDR3 has 15 amino acids. The CDR3 bases are TGTGCCAGTAGCCCAGTGGGGGGGGCGCCGGAGACCCAGTACTTC. Translating it yields CASSPVGGAPETQYF.